This T cell receptor beta chain was sequenced during a study of T cells in Graves' hyperthyroidism and ophthalmopathy. The study, taken as a whole, reports: Ophthalmopathy was told apart from stable hyperthyroidism by a 13 V-J model. Blood shared most expanded thyroid clonotypes above 0.001.

J lost 1 base, V lost 4 bases, and 13 bases had no gene match. The CDR3 has 17 residues. Per the germline V gene, CDR1 is MDHEN and CDR2 is SYDVKM. TCR beta CDR3 regions were amplified from RNA transcripts. A set of HTBI primers served as the primers for a first-round RT-PCR of the TCR CDR3. TCRdb called the multiplex PCR reads again in MiXCR, with one record for every CDR3 protein. The table includes 450,000 to 650,000 distinct CDR3 sequences, about 14% detected once. This clonotype has at least ten counts. Its antigen is undetermined. Disease lasting under 3 months, a NOSPECS grade of at least 4, and a Clinical Activity Score of at least 3 were features of the ophthalmopathy patients. Uncontrolled infection, other autoimmune disease, pregnancy or lactation excluded patients.

What was sequenced was blood. The clonotype originates from a woman younger than 30 with Graves' ophthalmopathy. This chain connects TRBV28 to TRBJ2-7, with 7 bases fitting TRBD2. The CDR3 loop is CASSSPITGLGSYEQYF. The CDR3 nucleotides read TGTGCCAGCAGTTCCCCTATTACTGGACTAGGATCCTACGAGCAGTACTTC.